This T cell receptor beta chain stems from a study of T cells after yellow fever vaccination. V lost 9 bases to trimming and J lost 4 bases, with 22 bases between them. Germline lookup yields CDR1 SGHKS and CDR2 YYEKEE (reference sequence). The CDR3 contains 15 residues. TCRdb passed the 5' RACE reads through MiXCR, listing each CDR3 protein once. The sample carries 450,000 to 650,000 distinct CDR3 sequences, 21% recorded once. The chain combines TRBV5-5 with TRBJ1-1, with D unresolved. The clonotype comes from a man aged 18-30 years who received the YFV17D yellow fever vaccine. The starting material was PBMCs, obtained around 3 weeks after the first yellow fever vaccination. The CDR3 spells CAMSPGPPGGTEAFF. CDR3 nucleotides: TGTGCCATGAGCCCTGGGCCCCCGGGTGGCACTGAAGCTTTCTTT.